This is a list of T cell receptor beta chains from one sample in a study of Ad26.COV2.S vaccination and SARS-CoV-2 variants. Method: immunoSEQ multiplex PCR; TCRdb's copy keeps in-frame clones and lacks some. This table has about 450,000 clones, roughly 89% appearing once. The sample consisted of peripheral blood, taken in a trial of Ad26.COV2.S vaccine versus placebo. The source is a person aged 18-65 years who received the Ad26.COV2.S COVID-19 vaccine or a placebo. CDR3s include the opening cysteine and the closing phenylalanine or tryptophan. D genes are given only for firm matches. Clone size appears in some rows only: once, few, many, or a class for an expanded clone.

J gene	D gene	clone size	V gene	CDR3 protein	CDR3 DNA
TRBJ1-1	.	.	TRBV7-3	CASRQGTEAFF	TGTGCCAGCAGACAGGGCACTGAAGCTTTCTTT
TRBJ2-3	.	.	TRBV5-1	CASSFRDSPRADTQYF	TGCGCCAGCAGCTTCCGGGACTCACCCAGGGCAGATACGCAGTATTTT
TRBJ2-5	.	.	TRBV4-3	CASSQDPPRRGRGETQYF	TGCGCCAGCAGCCAAGATCCCCCGAGGAGGGGGAGGGGAGAGACCCAGTACTTC
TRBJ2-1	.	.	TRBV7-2	CASSSQGQTSYNEQFF	TGTGCCAGCAGCTCCCAAGGACAGACGTCCTACAATGAGCAGTTCTTC
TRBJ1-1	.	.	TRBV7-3	CASSFTRVANTEAFF	TGTGCCAGCAGCTTTACCAGGGTTGCGAACACTGAAGCTTTCTTT
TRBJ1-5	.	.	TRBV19	CASRTAGYSNQPQHF	TGTGCCAGTAGGACGGCGGGTTATAGCAATCAGCCCCAGCATTTT
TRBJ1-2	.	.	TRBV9	CASSVDSGSYGYTF	TGTGCCAGCAGCGTAGATTCAGGGAGCTATGGCTACACCTTC
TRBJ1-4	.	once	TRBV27	CASSLFQGLSNEKLFF	TGTGCCAGCAGTTTATTTCAGGGGCTCAGTAATGAAAAACTGTTTTTT
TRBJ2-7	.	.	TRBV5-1	CASSFVVGNEQYF	TGCGCCAGCAGCTTTGTGGTTGGGAACGAGCAGTACTTC
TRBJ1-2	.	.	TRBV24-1	CATRDGLLGGYTF	TGTGCCACCAGGGACGGGCTTCTGGGTGGCTACACCTTC
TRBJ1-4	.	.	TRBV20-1	CSASFQGGKLFF	TGCAGTGCTAGTTTTCAGGGAGGAAAACTGTTTTTT
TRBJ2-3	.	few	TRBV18	CASSPLFSSVSTDTQYF	TGTGCCAGCTCACCACTCTTTTCTAGCGTGAGCACAGATACGCAGTATTTT
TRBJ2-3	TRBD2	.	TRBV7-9	CASRGLAGRTDTQYF	TGTGCCAGCAGGGGACTAGCGGGTCGCACAGATACGCAGTATTTT
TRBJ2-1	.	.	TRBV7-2	CASSPSGASSYNEQFF	TGTGCCAGCAGCCCCTCCGGGGCTAGCTCCTACAATGAGCAGTTCTTC
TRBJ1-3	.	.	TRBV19	CASRRQGTPSSGNTIYF	TGTGCCAGCAGGCGGCAGGGGACCCCGAGCTCTGGAAACACCATATATTTT
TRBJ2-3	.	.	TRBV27	CASSFGRGSTDTQYF	TGTGCCAGCAGCTTCGGCCGGGGGAGCACAGATACGCAGTATTTT